The clone carrying this TCR gamma chain was seen more than once but under ten times. The germline gene is not matched at one end of the junction; a read error may be the cause. The same CDR3 also results from other DNA sequences found in this sample. The data were obtained in a study of gamma-delta chains in newborns, infants, children. In the study overall: Polyclonal expansion of innate γδ T cells after birth follows microbial exposure.

TCRdb redid clone calling on the reads using CATT. There are roughly 1,000 gamma-chain clones in the sample; roughly 4.1% occur only once, and around 20% lies in the top ten. This CDR3 region has 17 residues. CDR1 is GITISATS and CDR2 is ISYDGTV in the germline V gene (reference sequence). The rearrangement uses TRGV9 and TRGJP. The sequence came from a child who was a newborn, infant or young child, either healthy, febrile or measles-vaccinated (not recorded which). Sequences were obtained from blood. CDR3 in DNA: TGTGCCTTGTGGGAGCGCGGGGGAGAGTTGGGCAAAAAAATCAAGGTATTC. This sequence encodes CALWERGGELGKKIKVF.